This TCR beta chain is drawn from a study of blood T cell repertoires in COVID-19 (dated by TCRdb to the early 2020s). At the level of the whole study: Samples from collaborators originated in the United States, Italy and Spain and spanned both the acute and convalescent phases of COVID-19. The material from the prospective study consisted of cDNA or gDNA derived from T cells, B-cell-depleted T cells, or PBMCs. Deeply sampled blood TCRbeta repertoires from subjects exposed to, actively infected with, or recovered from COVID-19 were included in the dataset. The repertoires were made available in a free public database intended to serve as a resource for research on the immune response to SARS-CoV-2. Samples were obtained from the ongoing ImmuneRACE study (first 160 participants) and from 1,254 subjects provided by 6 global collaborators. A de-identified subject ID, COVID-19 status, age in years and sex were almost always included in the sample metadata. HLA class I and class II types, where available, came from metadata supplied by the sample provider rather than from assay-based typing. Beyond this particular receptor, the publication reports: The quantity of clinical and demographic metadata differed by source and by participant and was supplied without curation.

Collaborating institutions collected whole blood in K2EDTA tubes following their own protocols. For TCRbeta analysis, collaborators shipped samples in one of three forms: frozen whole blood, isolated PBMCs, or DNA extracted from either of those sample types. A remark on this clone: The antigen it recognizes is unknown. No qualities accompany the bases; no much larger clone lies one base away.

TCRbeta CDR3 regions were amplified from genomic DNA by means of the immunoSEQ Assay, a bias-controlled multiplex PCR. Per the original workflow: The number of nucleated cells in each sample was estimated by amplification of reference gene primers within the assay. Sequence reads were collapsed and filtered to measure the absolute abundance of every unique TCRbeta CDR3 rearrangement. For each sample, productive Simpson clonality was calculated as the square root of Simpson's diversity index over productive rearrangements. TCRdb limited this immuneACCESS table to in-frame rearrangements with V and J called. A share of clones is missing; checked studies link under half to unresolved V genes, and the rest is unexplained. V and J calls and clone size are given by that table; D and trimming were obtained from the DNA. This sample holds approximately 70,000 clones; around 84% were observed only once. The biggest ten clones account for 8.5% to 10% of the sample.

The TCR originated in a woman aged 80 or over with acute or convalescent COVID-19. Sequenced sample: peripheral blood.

In nucleotides, the sequence is TGTGCCAGTAGGAGTCCCAGCGGGGGGGCTATTGAGACCCAGTACTTC. It specifies CASRSPSGGAIETQYF. The chain uses TRBV19 and TRBJ2-5, and TRBD2 matches 10 of the central bases. CDR1 and CDR2, per the germline V gene (reference sequence), are LNHDA and SQIVND. Here V drops 6 bases and J drops 5 bases, and the junction holds 12 bases not matched to any gene. Taken from cysteine to phenylalanine, the CDR3 has 16 residues. CDR3 DNA only is kept here, 48 bases in frame from base 1.